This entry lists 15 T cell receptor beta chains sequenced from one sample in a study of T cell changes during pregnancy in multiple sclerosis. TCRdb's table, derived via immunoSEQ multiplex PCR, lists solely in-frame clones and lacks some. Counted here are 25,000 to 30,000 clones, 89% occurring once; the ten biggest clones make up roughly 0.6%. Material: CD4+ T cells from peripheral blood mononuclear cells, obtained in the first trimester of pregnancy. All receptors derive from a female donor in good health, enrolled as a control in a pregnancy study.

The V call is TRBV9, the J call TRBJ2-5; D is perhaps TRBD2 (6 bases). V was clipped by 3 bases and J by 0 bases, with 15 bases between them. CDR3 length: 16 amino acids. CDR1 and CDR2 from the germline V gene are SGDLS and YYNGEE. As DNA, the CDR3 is TGTGCCAGCAGCGGCGGGGTAGGATCGTACCAAGAGACCCAGTACTTC. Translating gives CASSGGVGSYQETQYF.

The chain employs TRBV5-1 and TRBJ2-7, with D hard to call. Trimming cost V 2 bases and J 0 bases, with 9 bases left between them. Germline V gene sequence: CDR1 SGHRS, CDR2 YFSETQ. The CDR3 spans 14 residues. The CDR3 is CASSFLANSYEQYF. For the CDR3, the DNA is TGCGCCAGCAGCTTTTTAGCCAACTCCTACGAGCAGTACTTC.

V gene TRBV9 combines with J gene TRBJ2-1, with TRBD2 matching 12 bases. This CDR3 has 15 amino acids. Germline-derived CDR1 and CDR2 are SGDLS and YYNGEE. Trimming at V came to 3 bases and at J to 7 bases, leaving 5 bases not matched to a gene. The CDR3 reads CASSATSGGFNEQFF. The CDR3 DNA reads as TGTGCCAGCAGCGCAACTAGCGGGGGGTTTAATGAGCAGTTCTTC. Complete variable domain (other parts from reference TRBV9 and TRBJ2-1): DSGVTQTPKHLITATGQRVTLRCSPRSGDLSVYWYQQSLDQGLQFLIQYYNGEERAKGNILERFSAQQFPDLHSELNLSSLELGDSALYFCASSATSGGFNEQFFGPGTRLTVL.

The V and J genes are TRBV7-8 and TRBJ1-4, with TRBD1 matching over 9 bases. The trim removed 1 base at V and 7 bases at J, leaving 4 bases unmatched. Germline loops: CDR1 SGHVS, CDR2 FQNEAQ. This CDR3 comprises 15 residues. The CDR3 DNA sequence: TGTGCCAGCAGCTTAGTGGACAGGGGAGGTGAAAAACTGTTTTTT. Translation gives CASSLVDRGGEKLFF.

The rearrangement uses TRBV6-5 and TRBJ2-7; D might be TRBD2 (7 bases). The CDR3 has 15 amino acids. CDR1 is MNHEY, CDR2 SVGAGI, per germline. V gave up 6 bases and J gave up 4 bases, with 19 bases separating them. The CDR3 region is CASSRPEGGVYEQYF. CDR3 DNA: TGTGCCAGCAGCCGTCCCGAGGGGGGGGTATACGAGCAGTACTTC.

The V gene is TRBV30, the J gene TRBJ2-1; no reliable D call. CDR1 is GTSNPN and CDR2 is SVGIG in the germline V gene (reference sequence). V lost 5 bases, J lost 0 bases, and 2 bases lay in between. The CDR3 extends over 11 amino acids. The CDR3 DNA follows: TGTGCCTGGCACTCCTACAATGAGCAGTTCTTC. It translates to CAWHSYNEQFF. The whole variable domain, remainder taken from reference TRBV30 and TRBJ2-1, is SQTIHQWPATLVQPVGSPLSLECTVEGTSNPNLYWYRQAAGRGLQLLFYSVGIGQISSEVPQNLSASRPQDRQFILSSKKLLLSDSGFYLCAWHSYNEQFFGPGTRLTVL.

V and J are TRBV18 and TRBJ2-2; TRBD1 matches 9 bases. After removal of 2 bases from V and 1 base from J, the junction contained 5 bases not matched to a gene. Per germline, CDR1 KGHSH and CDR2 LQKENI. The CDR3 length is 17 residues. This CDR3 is CASSPDRQGVNTGELFF. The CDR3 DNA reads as TGTGCCAGCTCACCAGACAGACAGGGGGTGAACACCGGGGAGCTGTTTTTT. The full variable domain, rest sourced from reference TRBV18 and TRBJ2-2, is NAGVMQNPRHLVRRRGQEARLRCSPMKGHSHVYWYRQLPEEGLKFMVYLQKENIIDESGMPKERFSAEFPKEGPSILRIQQVVRGDSAAYFCASSPDRQGVNTGELFFGEGSRLTVL.

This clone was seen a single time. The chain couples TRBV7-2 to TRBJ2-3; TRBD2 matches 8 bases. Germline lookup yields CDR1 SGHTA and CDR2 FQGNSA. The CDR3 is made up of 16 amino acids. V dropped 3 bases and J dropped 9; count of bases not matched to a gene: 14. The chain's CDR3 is CASSFGGAGSSRTQYF. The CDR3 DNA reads TGTGCCAGCAGCTTCGGGGGGGCCGGGTCCTCTCGCACGCAGTATTTT.

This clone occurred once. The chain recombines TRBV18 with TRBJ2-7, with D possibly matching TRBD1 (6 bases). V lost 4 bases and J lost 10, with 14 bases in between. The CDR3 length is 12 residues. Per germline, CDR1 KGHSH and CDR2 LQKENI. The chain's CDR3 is CASSRENRDQYF. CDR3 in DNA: TGTGCCAGCTCACGAGAAAACAGGGACCAGTACTTC.

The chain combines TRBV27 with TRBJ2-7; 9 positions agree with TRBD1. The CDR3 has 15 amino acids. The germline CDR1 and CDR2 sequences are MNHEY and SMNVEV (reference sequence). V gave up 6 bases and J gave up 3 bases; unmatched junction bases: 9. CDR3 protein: CASSMGDRVGYEQYF. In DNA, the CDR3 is TGTGCCAGCAGCATGGGGGACAGGGTTGGCTACGAGCAGTACTTC.

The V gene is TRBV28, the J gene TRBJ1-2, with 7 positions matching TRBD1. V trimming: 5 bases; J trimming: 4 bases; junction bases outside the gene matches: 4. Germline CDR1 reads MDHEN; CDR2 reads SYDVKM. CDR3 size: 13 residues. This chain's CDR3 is CASSTGTVYGYTF. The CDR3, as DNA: TGTGCCAGCAGTACCGGGACAGTCTATGGCTACACCTTC.

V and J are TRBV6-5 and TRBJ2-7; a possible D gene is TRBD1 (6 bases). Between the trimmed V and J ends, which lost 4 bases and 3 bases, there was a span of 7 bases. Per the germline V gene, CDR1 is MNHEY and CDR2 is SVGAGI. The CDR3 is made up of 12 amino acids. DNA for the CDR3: TGTGCCAGCAGTTGGGACAACTACGAGCAGTACTTC. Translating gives CASSWDNYEQYF.

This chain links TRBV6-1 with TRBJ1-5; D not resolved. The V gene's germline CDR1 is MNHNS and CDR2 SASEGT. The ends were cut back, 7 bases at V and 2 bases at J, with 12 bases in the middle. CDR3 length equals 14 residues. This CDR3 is CASNDGGGNQPQHF. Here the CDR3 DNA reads TGTGCCAGCAATGACGGAGGCGGCAATCAGCCCCAGCATTTT.

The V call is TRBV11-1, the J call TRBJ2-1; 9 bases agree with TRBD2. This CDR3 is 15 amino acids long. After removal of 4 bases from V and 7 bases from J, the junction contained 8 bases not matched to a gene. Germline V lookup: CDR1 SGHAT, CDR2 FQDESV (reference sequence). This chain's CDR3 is CASSSTSGRGNEQFF. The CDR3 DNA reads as TGTGCCAGCAGCTCCACTAGCGGGCGGGGGAATGAGCAGTTCTTC.

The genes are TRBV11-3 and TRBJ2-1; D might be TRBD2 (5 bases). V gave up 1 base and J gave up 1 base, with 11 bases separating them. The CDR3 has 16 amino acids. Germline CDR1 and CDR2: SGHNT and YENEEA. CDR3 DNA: TGTGCCAGCAGCTTAGGGGTACGGGAATCCTACAATGAGCAGTTCTTC. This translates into CASSLGVRESYNEQFF. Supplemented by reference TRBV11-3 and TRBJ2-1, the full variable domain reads EAGVVQSPRYKIIEKKQPVAFWCNPISGHNTLYWYLQNLGQGPELLIRYENEEAVDDSQLPKDRFSAERLKGVDSTLKIQPAELGDSAVYLCASSLGVRESYNEQFFGPGTRLTVL.